This TCR beta chain was recovered during a study of CD8+ T cells in alopecia areata (dated by TCRdb to between 2017 and 2018). Study-level background: In both human patients and the C3H/HeJ mouse model, the study applied high-throughput TCRbeta sequencing to look at T cell clonal expansion in alopecia areata. In humans, TCRbeta sequencing was performed on scalp tissue and on sorted CD4+ and CD8+ peripheral blood T cells from healthy controls and from patients with patchy or totalis/universalis alopecia areata. Clonality in the scalp was compared among normal scalp (n=4), patchy alopecia areata scalp (n=8), and alopecia totalis/universalis scalp (n=8). RNA came from the PAXgene miRNA kit for fixed scalp, the miRNeasy kit for PBMCs, and the RNeasy kit for mouse skin. Amplification of TCRbeta CDR3 regions was done by immunoSEQ multiplex PCR using 35 Vbeta forward primers and 13 Jbeta reverse primers. Study-level results and caveats: TCR sequences shared between patients were less clear than in mice, possibly partly because of HLA diversity in the patient population. Scalp TCR repertoire analysis is complicated because resident alphabeta T cells in normal human skin are also sequenced, whereas mouse skin is dominated by gammadelta T cells. Compared with normal scalp, lesional scalp, particularly in alopecia totalis/universalis, had higher clonality and more expanded CD8+ clones, which suggests antigenic drive.

Lesional scalp punch biopsies and peripheral blood were obtained from alopecia areata patients. PBMCs were separated by density centrifugation and stained for CD3, CD4 and CD8, after which CD4+ and CD8+ T cells were sorted on a FACSAria. Untreated alopecia areata patients were recruited as part of a multicenter biomarker study. For roughly five biomarker-study patients, blood CD8+ T cells were further sorted into NKG2D-low and NKG2D-high fractions. Of note for this clone: Its antigen remains unidentified. Per-nucleotide qualities are absent, and no much larger clonotype sits a single base away.

Libraries were prepared through the immunoSEQ multiplex PCR assay. For TCR sequencing, RNA was extracted from every sample and reverse transcribed into cDNA to serve as template. SuperScript III was used for first-strand cDNA synthesis, primed with a 2:1 mix of oligo-dT and random hexamers. A synthetic immune receptor repertoire was used to gauge amplification bias, and whatever bias remained was removed computationally. In the authors' own workflow: Raw reads were preprocessed to remove errors, and CDR3 was defined by IMGT conventions from the conserved cysteine to phenylalanine. To get clonality, Shannon entropy was normalized by log2 of the number of productive unique TCRs and the result was subtracted from 1. CD4 or CD8 identity of scalp clones was inferred by cross-referencing scalp TCRbeta sequences with sorted blood CD4 and CD8 repertoires. The table comes from immuneACCESS by way of TCRdb, which keeps in-frame sequences with V and J called. Part of the clones is missing from these tables; in studies checked, under half for an unresolved V gene and the rest for unknown reasons. For V, J and clone size, that table is used; D and trimming come from the DNA. This sample has over 30,000 clones in its table, and 60% to 85% of those were observed once. The ten largest clones take up around 20% of the sample.

Per the germline V gene, KGHSH is the CDR1 and LQKENI is the CDR2. V is clipped by 0 bases and J by 9 bases, and the sequence between their germline boundaries is 12 bases long. Taken from cysteine to phenylalanine, the CDR3 has 14 residues. Only CDR3 DNA is held: 42 bases, read in frame from base 1. Rearrangement joined TRBV18 to TRBJ2-1; 6 matching bases give a weak D call of TRBD2. The specimen was NKG2D-low CD8+ T cells sorted from blood. The cell subset or site tag for this specimen amounts to: sorted CD8+ NKG2D-low blood T cells. This receptor was obtained from a human donor with alopecia areata. The CDR3 region has the sequence CASSPPPDYGEQFF. The DNA reads as follows: TGTGCCAGCTCACCACCACCGGACTATGGTGAGCAGTTCTTC.